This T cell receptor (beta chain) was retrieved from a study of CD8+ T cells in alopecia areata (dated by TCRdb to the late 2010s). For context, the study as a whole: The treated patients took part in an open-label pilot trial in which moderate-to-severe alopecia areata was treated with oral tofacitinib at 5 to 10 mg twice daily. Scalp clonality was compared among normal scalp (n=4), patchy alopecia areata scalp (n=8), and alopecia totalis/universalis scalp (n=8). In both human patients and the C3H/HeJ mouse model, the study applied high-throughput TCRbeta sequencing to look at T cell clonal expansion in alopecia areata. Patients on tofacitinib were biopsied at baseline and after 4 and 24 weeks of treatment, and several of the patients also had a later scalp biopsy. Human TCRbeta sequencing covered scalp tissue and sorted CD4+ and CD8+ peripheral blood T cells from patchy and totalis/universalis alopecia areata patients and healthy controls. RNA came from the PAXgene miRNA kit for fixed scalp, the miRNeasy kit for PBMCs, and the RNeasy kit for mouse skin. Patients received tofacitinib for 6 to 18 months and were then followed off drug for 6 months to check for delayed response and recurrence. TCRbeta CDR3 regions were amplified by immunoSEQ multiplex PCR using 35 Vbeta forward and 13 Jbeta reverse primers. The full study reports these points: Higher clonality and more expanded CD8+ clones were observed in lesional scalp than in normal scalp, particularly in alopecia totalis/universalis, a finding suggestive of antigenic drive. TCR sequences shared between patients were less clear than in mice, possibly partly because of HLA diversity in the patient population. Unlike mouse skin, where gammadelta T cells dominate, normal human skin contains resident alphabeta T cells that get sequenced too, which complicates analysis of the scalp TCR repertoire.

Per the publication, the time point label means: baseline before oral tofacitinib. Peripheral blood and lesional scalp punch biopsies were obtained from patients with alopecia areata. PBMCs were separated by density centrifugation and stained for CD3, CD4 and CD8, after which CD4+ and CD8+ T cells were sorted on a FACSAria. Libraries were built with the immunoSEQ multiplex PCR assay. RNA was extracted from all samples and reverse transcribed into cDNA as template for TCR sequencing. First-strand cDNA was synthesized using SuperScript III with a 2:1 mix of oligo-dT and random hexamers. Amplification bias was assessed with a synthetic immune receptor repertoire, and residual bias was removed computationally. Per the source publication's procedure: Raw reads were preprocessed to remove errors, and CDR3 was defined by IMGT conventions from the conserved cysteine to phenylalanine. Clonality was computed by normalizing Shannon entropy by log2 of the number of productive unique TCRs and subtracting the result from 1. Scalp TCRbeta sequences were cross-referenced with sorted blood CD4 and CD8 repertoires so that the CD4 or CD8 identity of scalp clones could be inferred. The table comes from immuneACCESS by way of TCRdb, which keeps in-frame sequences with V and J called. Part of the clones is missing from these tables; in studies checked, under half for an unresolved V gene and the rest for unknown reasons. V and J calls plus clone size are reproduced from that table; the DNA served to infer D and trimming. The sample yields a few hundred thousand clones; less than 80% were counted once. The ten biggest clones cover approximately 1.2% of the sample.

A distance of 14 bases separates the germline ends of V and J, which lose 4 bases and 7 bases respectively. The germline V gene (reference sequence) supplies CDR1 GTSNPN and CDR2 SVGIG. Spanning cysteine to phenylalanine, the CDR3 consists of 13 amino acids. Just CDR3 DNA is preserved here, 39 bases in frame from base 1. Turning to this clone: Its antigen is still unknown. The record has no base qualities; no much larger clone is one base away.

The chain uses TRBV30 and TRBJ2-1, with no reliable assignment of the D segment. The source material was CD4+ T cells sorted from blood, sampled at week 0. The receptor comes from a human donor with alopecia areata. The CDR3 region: CAWNRLVENEQFF. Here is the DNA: TGTGCCTGGAATCGACTGGTGGAGAATGAGCAGTTCTTC.